The 26 T cell receptor beta chains in this list originate from one sample, sequenced in a study of T-cell reconstitution after alpha-beta-depleted transplantation in children. A library of TCRbeta sequences, prepared with unique molecular identifiers, was generated. TCRdb called the PCR reads again in MiXCR, with one record for every CDR3 protein. The sample includes under 300,000 distinct CDR3 sequences, under 14% of them seen just once. The sequencing used peripheral blood, collected 180 days after TCRalphabeta/CD19-depleted stem cell transplant. The receptors were sampled from a male patient aged 2-9 years who had a stem cell transplant for chronic granulomatous disease, so the T cells may come from the graft donor.

Only a few counts were recorded for this clonotype. One junction end does not reproduce the germline sequence, and a read error may be involved. This chain uses TRBV10-3 with TRBJ2-7; 7 nucleotides agree with TRBD1. CDR3 length: 15 residues. Germline V gene data show CDR1 as ENHRY and CDR2 as SYGVKD. CDR3 nucleotides: TGTGCCATCAGTGAGTGGGGGACAGAGCTCTACGAGCAGCACTTC. Translating it yields CAISEWGTELYEQHF.

This clonotype was recorded only once. This chain links TRBV19 with TRBJ2-7; tentative D call: TRBD1 (6 bases). CDR1 LNHDA and CDR2 SQIVND come from the germline V gene (reference sequence). The CDR3 has 13 amino acids. V was clipped by 3 bases and J by 3 bases, with 9 bases between them. CDR3 bases: TGTGCCAGTAGTATCACAGGGTACTACGAGCAGTACTTC. As protein: CASSITGYYEQYF.

The rearrangement uses TRBV14 and TRBJ2-7; D might be TRBD1 or TRBD2, each matching 5 bases. The germline V gene has CDR1 SGHDN and CDR2 FVKESK. V lost 4 bases to trimming and J lost 3 bases, with 13 bases between them. The CDR3 is 14 amino acids. The CDR3 DNA follows: TGTGCCAGCAGCCCCCCGGGACCATACTACGAGCAGTACTTC. Amino acids: CASSPPGPYYEQYF.

The sample holds a few counts of this clonotype. The junction departs from germline at one end; a sequencing error may be responsible. The chain uses TRBV5-6 and TRBJ2-3; TRBD1 aligns across 8 bases. Germline V gene lookup returns CDR1 SGHDT and CDR2 YYEEEE. This CDR3 has 18 amino acids. CDR3 DNA: TGTGCCAGCGGCTTCGGGCCCCTTGGACAGGGCGTACCAGATACGCAGTATTTT. Translating it yields CASGFGPLGQGVPDTQYF.

This clonotype was detected a few times. The rearrangement links TRBV20-1 to TRBJ2-1; 8 bases line up with TRBD2. Unmatched junction bases numbered 9, after V lost 4 bases and J lost 4 bases. Germline assignment: CDR1 DFQATT and CDR2 SNEGSKA (reference sequence). The length of the CDR3 is 15 residues. CDR3 residues: CSATLLAGAYNEQFF. DNA of the CDR3: TGCAGTGCTACCCTCCTAGCGGGCGCTTACAATGAGCAGTTCTTC.

This clonotype was recorded at least ten times. The chain recombines TRBV10-3 with TRBJ2-7; 9 bases map to TRBD1. The J segment lost 5 bases and the V segment lost 6 bases, leaving 8 bases of the junction unmatched. This CDR3 contains 14 residues. Germline V lookup: CDR1 ENHRY, CDR2 SYGVKD. The CDR3 spells CAIRSEGQGNEQYF. The CDR3 bases are TGTGCCATCAGAAGCGAGGGACAGGGAAACGAGCAGTACTTC.

The chain joins TRBV19 to TRBJ2-1, with 7 positions matching TRBD1. The ends lost 5 bases at V and 4 bases at J; junction bases unmatched: 5. Germline CDR1 reads LNHDA; CDR2 reads SQIVND (reference sequence). The CDR3 loop spans 14 amino acids. The CDR3 nucleotides are TGTGCCAGTAGTTTCCGGGACAGTTACAATGAGCAGTTCTTC. Encoded protein: CASSFRDSYNEQFF.

Many counts were recorded for this clonotype. V usage is TRBV10-3 and J usage is TRBJ1-2; no reliable D call. Germline V gives CDR1 ENHRY, CDR2 SYGVKD. The V end lost 1 base, the J end lost 4 bases, and 10 bases lay between the germline ends. The CDR3 loop spans 14 amino acids. The CDR3 DNA follows: TGTGCCATCAGTGAGTACCAGCGGGGCTATGGCTACACCTTC. This sequence encodes CAISEYQRGYGYTF.

There are many counts of this clonotype. The CDR3 here is CASSLSGGLDETQYF. CDR3 DNA sequence: TGTGCCAGCAGTTTAAGCGGGGGGCTTGATGAGACCCAGTACTTC. The chain carries TRBV12-3 or TRBV12-4 and TRBJ2-5; 9 bases fit TRBD2. This CDR3 has 15 amino acids. V lost 2 bases, J lost 5 bases, and 6 bases stayed unmatched.

Many counts were recorded for this clonotype. This chain connects TRBV29-1 to TRBJ2-1, with D perhaps matching TRBD2 (6 bases). The V gene lost 3 bases and the J gene lost 4 bases, with 16 bases spanning the gap. The germline V gene has CDR1 SQVTM and CDR2 ANQGSEA. CDR3 size: 15 residues. CDR3 sequence: CSVEGVSGKYNEQFF. Written as DNA, the CDR3 is TGCAGCGTTGAGGGGGTTAGCGGAAAGTACAATGAGCAGTTCTTC.

This clonotype was seen only a few times. The V and J genes are TRBV18 and TRBJ2-5; D is undetermined. Germline V CDR1 and CDR2: KGHSH, LQKENI. Trimming left V 3 bases short and J 7 bases short, with 18 bases between. CDR3 length: 15 residues. CDR3 protein: CASSPWGSSTGTQYF. The CDR3 DNA is TGTGCCAGCTCACCGTGGGGATCCTCAACGGGGACCCAGTACTTC.

As to this clonotype: A much larger clone differs by one base, so this may be a read error. The rearrangement uses TRBV18 and TRBJ2-5; D unresolved. The CDR3 has 12 amino acids. Germline V gene lookup returns CDR1 KGHSH and CDR2 LQKENI. CDR3 coding DNA: TGTGCCACCTCACCGTTTTCGGAGACCCAGTACTTC. Its protein product is CATSPFSETQYF.

This clonotype was seen ten or more times. This chain joins TRBV5-6 and TRBJ2-4; D remains unclear. Germline CDR1 SGHDT, CDR2 YYEEEE. The germline V and J ends were trimmed by 2 bases and 0 bases, with 21 bases remaining between them. This CDR3 spans 19 amino acids. CDR3 sequence reads: CASSFFVSTHELAKNIQYF. The CDR3 DNA follows: TGTGCCAGCAGCTTTTTTGTCAGTACACACGAACTAGCCAAAAACATTCAGTACTTC. The whole variable domain, remainder taken from reference TRBV5-6 and TRBJ2-4, is DAGVTQSPTHLIKTRGQQVTLRCSPKSGHDTVSWYQQALGQGPQFIFQYYEEEERQRGNFPDRFSGHQFPNYSSELNVNALLLGDSALYLCASSFFVSTHELAKNIQYFGAGTRLSVL.

The table lists this clonotype with many counts. The chain uses TRBV4-2 and TRBJ2-2; 9 bases map to TRBD1. The V gene's germline CDR1 is LGHNA and CDR2 YNFKEQ. The CDR3 is 16 residues long. V gave up 4 bases and J gave up 6 bases; unmatched junction bases: 9. The CDR3 DNA follows: TGTGCCAGCAGCCCCACCGGGACAGGGATGGCCGGGGAGCTGTTTTTT. Translating it yields CASSPTGTGMAGELFF.

This clonotype was seen ten or more times. The chain carries TRBV24-1 and TRBJ2-7, with 12 bases identical to TRBD1. The CDR3 has 17 residues. Germline loops: CDR1 KGHDR, CDR2 SFDVKD. The ends lost 4 bases at V and 2 bases at J; junction bases unmatched: 8. The DNA of the CDR3 is TGTGCCACCAGTGAAGGGACAGGGGGCATTGTTGCCTACGAGCAGTACTTC. Protein: CATSEGTGGIVAYEQYF.

Ten or more counts support this clonotype. The gene calls are TRBV29-1 and TRBJ2-3; a weak D match, TRBD2 (5 bases). The germline V gene encodes CDR1 SQVTM and CDR2 ANQGSEA. This CDR3 has 13 residues. Between the trimmed V and J ends, which lost 5 bases and 5 bases, there was a span of 14 bases. The chain's CDR3 is CSVSGPAGDTQYF. The CDR3 bases are TGCAGCGTTTCCGGCCCGGCGGGAGATACGCAGTATTTT.

This clonotype was found many times. The chain employs TRBV9 and TRBJ2-1; 8 positions match TRBD2. The J segment lost 8 bases and the V segment lost 0 bases, leaving 4 bases of the junction unmatched. Germline-derived CDR1 and CDR2 are SGDLS and YYNGEE. The CDR3 contains 14 residues. In DNA form, the CDR3 reads TGTGCCAGCAGCGTAGCGGGAGGGCGGGATGAGCAGTTCTTC. Translation: CASSVAGGRDEQFF.

In its sample, this clonotype was seen many times. The gene calls are TRBV28 and TRBJ2-7; weak D call: TRBD1 (5 bases). The germline V and J ends were trimmed by 4 bases and 4 bases, with 20 bases remaining between them. Per the germline V gene, CDR1 is MDHEN and CDR2 is SYDVKM. The CDR3 totals 16 residues. The CDR3 nucleotides are TGTGCCAGCAGTTGGGCAGGGTCATTGCTGGGTTACGAGCAGTACTTC. This translates into CASSWAGSLLGYEQYF. Full variable domain (rest looked up from reference TRBV28 and TRBJ2-7): DVKVTQSSRYLVKRTGEKVFLECVQDMDHENMFWYRQDPGLGLRLIYFSYDVKMKEKGDIPEGYSVSREKKERFSLILESASTNQTSMYLCASSWAGSLLGYEQYFGPGTRLTVT.

To note about this clonotype: Being one base from a much bigger clone, this may be a read error. This rearrangement joins TRBV7-2 to TRBJ1-5; maybe TRBD1 (6 bases). Germline V gene lookup returns CDR1 SGHTA and CDR2 FQGNSA. V was trimmed by 2 bases and J by 12 bases, leaving 17 bases between them. This CDR3 is 14 amino acids long. This chain's CDR3 is CASSLKGVLEHQHF. In DNA, the CDR3 is TGTGCCAGCAGCTTAAAGGGGGTGCTGGAACACCAGCATTTT.

This clonotype appeared many times. The J gene is TRBJ2-7, the V gene TRBV15; possibly TRBD2 for D (6 bases). Germline V gene lookup returns CDR1 LNHNV and CDR2 YYDKDF (reference sequence). CDR3 length: 16 residues. V shed 1 base and J shed 2 bases, with 15 bases lying between them. CDR3 sequence (DNA): TGTGCCACCAGCAGAGTGGGGGGTCTAGAGGCCTACGAGCAGTACTTC. The encoded protein is CATSRVGGLEAYEQYF.

This clonotype was seen at least ten times. V usage is TRBV10-3 and J usage is TRBJ2-1; 14 bases align to TRBD2. V shed 2 bases and J 9 bases; nucleotides not matched to a gene: 3. This CDR3 comprises 15 residues. Germline assignment: CDR1 ENHRY and CDR2 SYGVKD. CDR3 sequence (DNA): TGTGCCATCAGTGAGGGGACTAGCGGGAGAACTGAGCAGTTCTTC. It codes for CAISEGTSGRTEQFF.

This clonotype was picked up many times. This sequence joins TRBV4-3 and TRBJ2-7; a possible D gene is TRBD2 (6 bases). The CDR3 covers 15 residues. V was clipped by 3 bases and J by 1 base, with 13 bases between them. Looked up from germline, CDR1 is LGHNA and CDR2 is YSLEER. DNA for the CDR3: TGCGCCAGCAGCCAGGAACACCGGGGGTCCTACGAGCAGTACTTC. This encodes CASSQEHRGSYEQYF.

This clonotype has only a few counts. The chain is built from TRBV7-9 and TRBJ2-3, with D uncertain. This CDR3 spans 17 amino acids. The germline gives CDR1 SEHNR, CDR2 FQNEAQ (reference sequence). V lost 5 bases to trimming and J lost 0 bases, with 18 bases between them. In DNA, the CDR3 is TGTGCCAGCAGCCCTGCCCTAGGCGGTCCTAGCACAGATACGCAGTATTTT. This translates into CASSPALGGPSTDTQYF.

This clonotype has at least ten counts. The CDR3 is CASSRLGGLGSYNEQFF. DNA for the CDR3: TGTGCCAGCAGCCGTTTAGGGGGCTTGGGCTCCTACAATGAGCAGTTCTTC. The rearrangement uses TRBV7-3 and TRBJ2-1, with 7 bases identical to TRBD1. The CDR3 has 17 amino acids. The germline CDR1 and CDR2 sequences are SGHTA and FQGTGA. V gave up 5 bases and J gave up 0 bases; unmatched junction bases: 10. Together with reference TRBV7-3 and TRBJ2-1, the CDR3 gives the full variable domain: GAGVSQTPSNKVTEKGKYVELRCDPISGHTALYWYRQSLGQGPEFLIYFQGTGAADDSGLPNDRFFAVRPEGSVSTLKIQRTERGDSAVYLCASSRLGGLGSYNEQFFGPGTRLTVL.

This clonotype was picked up many times. The chain couples TRBV7-6 to TRBJ2-1, with 16 bases fitting TRBD2. V dropped 5 bases and J dropped 6; count of bases not matched to a gene: 7. From germline, CDR1 is SGHVS and CDR2 FNYEAQ. The CDR3 is 17 residues long. CDR3 residues: CASSPGLAGGRSNEQFF. CDR3 in DNA: TGTGCCAGCAGCCCGGGACTAGCGGGGGGGCGGTCCAATGAGCAGTTCTTC.

The table lists this clonotype with many counts. The chain links TRBV12-3 or TRBV12-4 to TRBJ2-2, with D perhaps assigned TRBD1 or TRBD2 (6 bases each). This CDR3 contains 16 residues. Trimming took 2 bases from V and 5 from J, leaving 15 bases between them. CDR3 DNA: TGTGCCAGCAGTTTATTCGGGGGCTCTAGGACCGGGGAGCTGTTTTTT. Its translation: CASSLFGGSRTGELFF.